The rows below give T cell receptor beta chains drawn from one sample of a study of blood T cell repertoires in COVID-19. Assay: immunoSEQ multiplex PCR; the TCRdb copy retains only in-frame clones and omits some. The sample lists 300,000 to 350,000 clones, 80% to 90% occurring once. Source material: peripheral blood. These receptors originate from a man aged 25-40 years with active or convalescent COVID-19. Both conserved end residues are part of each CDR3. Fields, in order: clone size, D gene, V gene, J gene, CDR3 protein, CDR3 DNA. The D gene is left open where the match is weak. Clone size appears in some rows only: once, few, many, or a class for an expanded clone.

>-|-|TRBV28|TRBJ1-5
CASIGANQPQHF
TGTGCCAGCATAGGAGCCAATCAGCCCCAGCATTTT
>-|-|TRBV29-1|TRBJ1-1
CSVESRLGDQGGAFF
TGCAGCGTTGAATCACGGTTAGGGGATCAAGGGGGAGCTTTCTTT
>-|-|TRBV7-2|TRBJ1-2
CASSPWTGGTNYGYTF
TGTGCCAGCAGCCCCTGGACGGGGGGGACTAACTATGGCTACACCTTC
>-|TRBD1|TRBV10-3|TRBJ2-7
CAISRTGVNEQYF
TGTGCCATCAGCAGGACAGGGGTGAACGAGCAGTACTTC
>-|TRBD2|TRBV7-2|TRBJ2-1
CASSVNRLAGEDEQFF
TGTGCCAGCAGCGTAAACCGACTAGCGGGAGAAGATGAGCAGTTCTTC
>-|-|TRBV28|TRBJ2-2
CASSLGGALAGELFF
TGTGCCAGCAGTTTAGGGGGCGCCTTGGCCGGGGAGCTGTTTTTT
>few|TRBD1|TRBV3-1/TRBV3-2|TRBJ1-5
CASSAQGNQPQHF
TGTGCCAGCAGCGCACAGGGGAATCAGCCCCAGCATTTT
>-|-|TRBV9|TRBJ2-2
CASSVEWREELFF
TGTGCCAGCAGCGTAGAATGGAGGGAGGAGCTGTTTTTT
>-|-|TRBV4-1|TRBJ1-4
CASSQDSIVATNEKLFF
TGCGCCAGCAGCCAAGATTCGATAGTTGCAACTAATGAAAAACTGTTTTTT
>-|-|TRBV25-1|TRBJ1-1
CASSEAKGLTEAFF
TGTGCCAGCAGTGAGGCTAAAGGACTCACTGAAGCTTTCTTT